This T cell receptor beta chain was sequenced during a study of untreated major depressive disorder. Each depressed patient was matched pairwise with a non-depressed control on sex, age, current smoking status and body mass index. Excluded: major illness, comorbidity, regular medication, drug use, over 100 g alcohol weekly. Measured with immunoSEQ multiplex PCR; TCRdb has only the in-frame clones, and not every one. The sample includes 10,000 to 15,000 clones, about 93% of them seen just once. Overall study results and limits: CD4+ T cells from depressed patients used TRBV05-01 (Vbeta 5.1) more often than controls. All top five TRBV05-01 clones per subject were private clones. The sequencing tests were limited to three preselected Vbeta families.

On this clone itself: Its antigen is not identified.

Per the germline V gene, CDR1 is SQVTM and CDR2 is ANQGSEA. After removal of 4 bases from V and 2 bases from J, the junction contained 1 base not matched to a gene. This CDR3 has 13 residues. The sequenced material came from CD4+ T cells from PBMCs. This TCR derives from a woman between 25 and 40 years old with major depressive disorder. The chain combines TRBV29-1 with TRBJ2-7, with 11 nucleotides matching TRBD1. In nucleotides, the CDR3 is TGCAGCGTTGCGGGACAGGGGGCCTACGAGCAGTACTTC. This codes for CSVAGQGAYEQYF.